This TCR beta chain was documented in a study of blood T cell repertoires in COVID-19. Study information: The United States, Italy and Spain supplied acute and convalescent COVID-19 samples.

The CDR3 contains 17 residues. Trimming pared 3 bases from V and 2 bases from J, leaving 21 bases between. Germline assignment: CDR1 DFQATT and CDR2 SNEGSKA (reference sequence). Authors' data handling: For nucleated cells, counts were estimated from reference gene primer amplification. Sequencing was performed with immunoSEQ multiplex PCR; in TCRdb, only in-frame clones are kept and a portion is missing. The V and J calls and the clone size are those of that table, but D and trimming were determined from the DNA. The table lists 65,000 to 95,000 clones, approximately 91% of them singletons. The receptor was derived from a man aged 65 to 79 with acute or convalescent COVID-19. This sequence joins TRBV20-1 and TRBJ2-3, with TRBD2 as a possible D gene (5 bases). Material: peripheral blood. This CDR3 reads CSASRGSANDYTDTQYF. The CDR3 nucleotides are TGCAGTGCTAGTCGTGGTAGCGCCAACGATTACACAGATACGCAGTATTTT.